Following are 9 T cell receptor beta chains from one sample sequenced in a study of patients and donors after allogeneic stem cell transplantation. From the RT-PCR reads, TCRdb called clonotypes with MiXCR, one entry per CDR3 protein. The sample carries roughly 200,000 distinct CDR3 sequences, around 40% recorded once. The material sequenced was blood, either unsorted or a sorted T cell fraction (not recorded which). The receptors were gathered from a human donor who was either an allogeneic HSCT recipient or a stem cell or donor lymphocyte infusion donor (not recorded which). It is not recorded whose cells these are; they may come from a transplant donor.

This clonotype appeared a few times. The chain links TRBV9 to TRBJ1-1; D remains ambiguous. Trimming pared 4 bases from V and 0 bases from J, leaving 16 bases between. The CDR3 spans 16 residues. Germline V gives CDR1 SGDLS, CDR2 YYNGEE. The CDR3 loop reads CASSPGREDMNTEAFF. CDR3 nucleotides: TGTGCCAGCAGCCCCGGGAGGGAAGACATGAACACTGAAGCTTTCTTT. The full variable domain, in which reference TRBV9 and TRBJ1-1 provide the parts outside the CDR3, is DSGVTQTPKHLITATGQRVTLRCSPRSGDLSVYWYQQSLDQGLQFLIQYYNGEERAKGNILERFSAQQFPDLHSELNLSSLELGDSALYFCASSPGREDMNTEAFFGQGTRLTVV.

The genes are TRBV3-1 and TRBJ1-1; no firm D call. The CDR3 consists of 12 residues. In germline, CDR1 is LGHDT, CDR2 YNNKEL (reference sequence). Trimming took 3 bases from V and 0 from J, leaving 2 bases between them. CDR3 coding DNA: TGTGCCAGCAGCCAGCTGAACACTGAAGCTTTCTTT. Amino acids: CASSQLNTEAFF.

This clonotype turned up a few times. The chain joins TRBV10-3 to TRBJ2-7, with D perhaps being TRBD1 or TRBD2 (6 bases each). V gave up 5 bases and J gave up 5 bases, with 10 bases separating them. The CDR3 spans 12 residues. CDR1 is ENHRY, CDR2 SYGVKD, per germline. CDR3 coding DNA: TGTGCCATCAGTACCGGGGGCCACGAGCAGTACTTC. Translating gives CAISTGGHEQYF.

This clonotype appeared many times. The chain combines TRBV5-1 with TRBJ1-6; D unresolved. Germline-derived CDR1 and CDR2 are SGHRS and YFSETQ. The CDR3 contains 12 residues. Deletions cut 4 bases from V and 7 bases from J, with 6 bases between. The CDR3, as DNA: TGCGCCAGCAGCGGTCCGAATTCACCCCTCCACTTT. Protein sequence: CASSGPNSPLHF.

The chain's CDR3 is CASSLAGWETQYF. The DNA for the CDR3 is TGTGCCAGCAGCTTGGCCGGGTGGGAGACCCAGTACTTC. V gene TRBV5-5 combines with J gene TRBJ2-5; D remains ambiguous. The CDR3 is 13 amino acids. CDR1 is SGHKS, CDR2 YYEKEE, per germline (reference sequence). Between the trimmed V and J ends, which lost 0 bases and 5 bases, there was a span of 8 bases.

V is TRBV7-9 and J is TRBJ1-2, with D possibly TRBD1 on 6 matching bases. The germline CDR1 and CDR2 sequences are SEHNR and FQNEAQ (reference sequence). V was clipped by 0 bases and J by 6 bases, with 11 bases between them. The CDR3 runs to 14 residues. For the CDR3, the DNA is TGTGCCAGCAGCTTAGCGGGGGGCGCGGATGGCTACACCTTC. It translates to CASSLAGGADGYTF. The variable domain in full, completed from reference TRBV7-9 and TRBJ1-2, reads DTGVSQNPRHKITKRGQNVTFRCDPISEHNRLYWYRQTLGQGPEFLTYFQNEAQLEKSRLLSDRFSAERPKGSFSTLEIQRTEQGDSAMYLCASSLAGGADGYTFGSGTRLTVV.

The rearrangement uses TRBV24-1 and TRBJ2-2; D could derive from TRBD1 or TRBD2 (5 bases each). The CDR3 is 14 amino acids. Germline CDR1 reads KGHDR; CDR2 reads SFDVKD. With 6 bases removed from V and 0 bases from J, the gap between germline ends came to 7 bases. The CDR3 DNA follows: TGTGCCACCAGTTGGGGGACGAACACCGGGGAGCTGTTTTTT. It translates to CATSWGTNTGELFF.

This clonotype was detected a few times. The rearrangement joins TRBV29-1 to TRBJ2-3; no clear D gene. This CDR3 comprises 12 residues. The ends were cut back, 3 bases at V and 1 base at J, with 5 bases in the middle. Germline CDR1 and CDR2: SQVTM and ANQGSEA. The DNA of the CDR3 is TGCAGCGTTGATTACGGCACAGATACGCAGTATTTT. This translates into CSVDYGTDTQYF.

The genes are TRBV7-2 and TRBJ1-2; no firm D call. V shed 1 base and J shed 4 bases, with 16 bases lying between them. This CDR3 contains 16 residues. Germline loops: CDR1 SGHTA, CDR2 FQGNSA. As DNA, the CDR3 is TGTGCCAGCAGCTTAGTTCGAGGCGGAATTTTCTATGGCTACACCTTC. Residues: CASSLVRGGIFYGYTF.